The rows below give T cell receptor beta chains drawn from one sample of a study of shared clonotypes between healthy human individuals. Some clones are missing from TCRdb's copy, which holds only in-frame ones; the method was immunoSEQ multiplex PCR. The profile covers 800,000 or so clones, with just over 95% appearing a single time and about 0.25% taken by the ten largest. The sequenced sample was naive CD8+ T cells sorted from blood. The receptors were sampled from a man in his thirties or forties in good health. Both conserved end residues are trimmed from each CDR3. The order of the fields is V gene, J gene, D gene, CDR3 protein. D genes are given only for firm matches.

TRBV5-4	TRBJ2-3	NA	ASSSLEEYSSTDTQY
TRBV2	TRBJ1-5	NA	ASRLVSGIDQPQH
TRBV2	TRBJ2-7	NA	ASGRTSYEQY
TRBV14	TRBJ2-7	NA	ASSQGDGYWEQY
TRBV27	TRBJ2-3	NA	ASSLMRPGDTQY
TRBV18	TRBJ2-5	NA	ASSPAEPGHQHQETQY
TRBV5-1	TRBJ1-1	NA	ASSLSELNTEAF
TRBV29-1	TRBJ1-2	NA	SVPRNYGYT
TRBV27	TRBJ1-4	NA	ASSHLGKLF
TRBV7-9	TRBJ1-1	NA	ASSGESYEAF
TRBV21-1	TRBJ2-1	NA	ASSKGGGLAGPHSYNEQF
TRBV30	TRBJ1-1	NA	AWSMSDMNTEAF
TRBV7-2	TRBJ1-2	NA	ASSLVGGELSYGYT
TRBV28	TRBJ1-4	TRBD1	ASSLGDRVDEKLF
TRBV14	TRBJ2-2	NA	ASRARETGELF
TRBV29-1	TRBJ2-5	TRBD1	SVDGTGGEAETQY
TRBV19	TRBJ2-1	TRBD1	ASSIWTGGRDEQF
TRBV7-6	TRBJ2-7	NA	ASSLGPNSYEQY
TRBV10-1	TRBJ2-7	NA	ASSEGSSSYEQY
TRBV28	TRBJ2-3	NA	ASLGRYRTDTQY
TRBV25-1	TRBJ2-7	TRBD2	ASSGEGLAGLRSYEQY
TRBV5-1	TRBJ2-2	NA	ASSFGLTEPLNTGELF
TRBV2	TRBJ2-1	TRBD1	ASRETGVRIDEQF
TRBV4-2	TRBJ2-7	TRBD2	ASSQQREASREQY
TRBV27	TRBJ2-1	TRBD2	ASSFSGRADEQF
TRBV28	TRBJ1-5	TRBD1	ASSLYRQGDQPQH
TRBV6-1	TRBJ2-5	TRBD2	ASSGLAGGPQETQY
TRBV29-1	TRBJ2-7	NA	SVYPTGTYEQY
TRBV13	TRBJ1-2	TRBD1	ASSLGLGTGGTNYGYT
TRBV9	TRBJ2-1	NA	ASSPWGANNEQF
TRBV30	TRBJ2-7	TRBD2	AWSVLAGYEQY
TRBV7-9	TRBJ2-1	NA	ASSSEGNEQF
TRBV30	TRBJ2-7	TRBD2	AWEDGLAGDEQY
TRBV15	TRBJ2-3	NA	ATSRVRVTDTQY
TRBV10-3	TRBJ1-1	NA	AIRGPTEAF
TRBV9	TRBJ2-1	TRBD2	ASSVAGGPGNEQF
TRBV11-3	TRBJ2-1	NA	ASSSGDEQDNEQF
TRBV7-7	TRBJ2-1	NA	ASSSDYSPYNEQF
TRBV2	TRBJ2-3	NA	ASRERRTDTQY
TRBV6-6	TRBJ2-2	NA	ASSPGGQRNTGELF